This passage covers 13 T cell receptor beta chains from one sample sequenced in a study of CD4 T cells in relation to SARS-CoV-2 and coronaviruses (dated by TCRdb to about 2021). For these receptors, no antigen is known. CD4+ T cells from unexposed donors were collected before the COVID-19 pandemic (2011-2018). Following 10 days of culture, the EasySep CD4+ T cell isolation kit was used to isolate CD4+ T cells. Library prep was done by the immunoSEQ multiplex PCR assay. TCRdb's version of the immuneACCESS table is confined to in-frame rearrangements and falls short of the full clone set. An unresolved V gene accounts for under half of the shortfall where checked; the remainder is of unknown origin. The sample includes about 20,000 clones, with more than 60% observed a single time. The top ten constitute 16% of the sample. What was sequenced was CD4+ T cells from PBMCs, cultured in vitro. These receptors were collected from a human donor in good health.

CDR3 sequence reads: CASSPRQGDINTEAFF. The CDR3 DNA reads as TGTGCCAGCTCACCACGACAGGGGGACATCAACACTGAAGCTTTCTTT. This chain connects TRBV18 to TRBJ1-1, with 9 positions matching TRBD1. With V trimmed by 1 base and J by 2 bases, 5 bases remained unmatched. The CDR3 spans 16 residues. Per the germline V gene, CDR1 is KGHSH and CDR2 is LQKENI. Using reference TRBV18 and TRBJ1-1 for the parts outside the CDR3, the full variable domain is NAGVMQNPRHLVRRRGQEARLRCSPMKGHSHVYWYRQLPEEGLKFMVYLQKENIIDESGMPKERFSAEFPKEGPSILRIQQVVRGDSAAYFCASSPRQGDINTEAFFGQGTRLTVV.

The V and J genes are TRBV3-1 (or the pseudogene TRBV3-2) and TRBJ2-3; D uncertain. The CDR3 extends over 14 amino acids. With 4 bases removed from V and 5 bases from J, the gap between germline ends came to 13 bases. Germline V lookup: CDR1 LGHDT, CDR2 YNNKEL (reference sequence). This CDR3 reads CASSPPGSGDTQYF. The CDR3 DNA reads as TGTGCCAGCAGCCCCCCGGGTAGTGGAGATACGCAGTATTTT.

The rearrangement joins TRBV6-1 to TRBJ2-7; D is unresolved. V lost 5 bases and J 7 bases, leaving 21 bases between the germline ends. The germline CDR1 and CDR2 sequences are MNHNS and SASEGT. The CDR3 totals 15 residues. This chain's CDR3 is CASSSLQLGVGEQYF. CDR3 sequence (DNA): TGTGCCAGCAGTTCGCTCCAGCTTGGGGTGGGGGAGCAGTACTTC.

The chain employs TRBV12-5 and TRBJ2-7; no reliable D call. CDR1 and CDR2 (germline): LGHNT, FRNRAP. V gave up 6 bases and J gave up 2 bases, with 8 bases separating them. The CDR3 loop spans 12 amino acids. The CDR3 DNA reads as TGTGCTAGTGGAATAGACACCTACGAGCAGTACTTC. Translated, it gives CASGIDTYEQYF.

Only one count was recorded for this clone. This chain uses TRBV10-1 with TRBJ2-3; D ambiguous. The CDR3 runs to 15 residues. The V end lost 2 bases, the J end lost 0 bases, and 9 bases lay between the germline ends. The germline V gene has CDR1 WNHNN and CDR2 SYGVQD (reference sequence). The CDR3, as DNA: TGCGCCAGCAGTGAGACGGCAGTTAGCACAGATACGCAGTATTTT. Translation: CASSETAVSTDTQYF.

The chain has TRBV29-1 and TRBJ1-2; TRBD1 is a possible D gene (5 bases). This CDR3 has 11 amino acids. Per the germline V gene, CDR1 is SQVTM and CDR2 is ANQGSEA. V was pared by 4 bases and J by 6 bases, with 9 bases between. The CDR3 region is CSVAGLDGYTF. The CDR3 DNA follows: TGCAGCGTTGCAGGGTTGGATGGCTACACCTTC.

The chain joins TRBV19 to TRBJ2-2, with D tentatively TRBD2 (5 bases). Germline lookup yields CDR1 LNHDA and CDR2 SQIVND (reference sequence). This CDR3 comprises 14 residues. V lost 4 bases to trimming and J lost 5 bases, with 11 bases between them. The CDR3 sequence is CASSSKGGTGELFF. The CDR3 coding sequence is TGTGCCAGTAGTAGTAAAGGCGGGACCGGGGAGCTGTTTTTT.

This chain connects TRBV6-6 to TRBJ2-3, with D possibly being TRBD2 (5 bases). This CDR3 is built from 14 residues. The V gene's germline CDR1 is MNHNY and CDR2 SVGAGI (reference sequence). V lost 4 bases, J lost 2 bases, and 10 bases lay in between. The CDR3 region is CASSSETNTDTQYF. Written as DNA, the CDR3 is TGTGCCAGCAGTTCAGAGACTAACACAGATACGCAGTATTTT.

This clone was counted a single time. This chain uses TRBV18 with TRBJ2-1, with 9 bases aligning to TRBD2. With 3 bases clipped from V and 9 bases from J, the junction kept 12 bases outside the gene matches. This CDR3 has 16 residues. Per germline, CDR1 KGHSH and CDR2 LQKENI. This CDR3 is CASSPRAGGKSIEQFF. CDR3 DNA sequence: TGTGCCAGCTCACCTCGGGCGGGGGGGAAATCAATTGAGCAGTTCTTC.

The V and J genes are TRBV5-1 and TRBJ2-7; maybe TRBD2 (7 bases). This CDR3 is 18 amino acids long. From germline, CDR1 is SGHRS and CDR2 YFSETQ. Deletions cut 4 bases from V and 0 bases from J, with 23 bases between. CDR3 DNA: TGCGCCAGCAGCCGGATCTCCCGGGGGGCTGGAAGCTCCTACGAGCAGTACTTC. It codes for CASSRISRGAGSSYEQYF.

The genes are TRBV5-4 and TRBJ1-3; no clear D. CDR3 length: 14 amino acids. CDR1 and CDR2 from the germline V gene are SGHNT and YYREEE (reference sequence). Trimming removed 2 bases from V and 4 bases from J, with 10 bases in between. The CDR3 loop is CASSLGQPGNTIYF. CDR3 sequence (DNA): TGTGCCAGCAGCTTAGGGCAACCCGGAAACACCATATATTTT.

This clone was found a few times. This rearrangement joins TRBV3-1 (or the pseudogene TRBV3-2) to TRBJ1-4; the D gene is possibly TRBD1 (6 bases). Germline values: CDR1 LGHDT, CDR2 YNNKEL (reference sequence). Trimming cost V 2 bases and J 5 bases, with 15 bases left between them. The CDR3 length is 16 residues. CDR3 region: CASSQRYGGRNEKLFF. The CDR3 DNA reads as TGTGCCAGCAGCCAAAGGTACGGGGGGCGGAATGAAAAACTGTTTTTT.

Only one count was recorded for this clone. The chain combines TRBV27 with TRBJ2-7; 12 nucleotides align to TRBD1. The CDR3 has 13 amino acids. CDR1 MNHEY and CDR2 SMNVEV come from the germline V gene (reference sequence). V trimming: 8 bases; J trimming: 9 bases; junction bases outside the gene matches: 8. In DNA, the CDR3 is TGTGCCAGCCGGTCGGGACAGGGGGCGTCGCAGTACTTC. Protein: CASRSGQGASQYF.